The present T cell receptor beta chain was sequenced within a study of PD-L1 blockade in urothelial cancer. Study in general: Patients had undergone 0 to 3 prior chemotherapy regimens. At 3 weeks (second dose) and 6 weeks after starting treatment, blood was analyzed.

Trimming left V 1 base short and J 2 bases short, with 8 bases between. Germline V gene lookup returns CDR1 LNHDA and CDR2 SQIVND (reference sequence). The CDR3 is 14 amino acids. Described time point: pretreatment peripheral blood. Repertoires were generated with immunoSEQ multiplex PCR, while TCRdb's copy carries only in-frame clones and drops some. Among under 60,000 clones, roughly 80% were seen once, and the ten largest hold about 3.2%. This sequence joins TRBV19 and TRBJ1-1; D gene uncertain. The input for sequencing was PBMCs, taken around atezolizumab (anti-PD-L1) treatment. The origin of this receptor is a man between 65 and 85 years old with urothelial cancer. CDR3 coding DNA: TGTGCCAGTAGTATAGGGCAGGCAAACACTGAAGCTTTCTTT. It yields the protein CASSIGQANTEAFF.